This T cell receptor (beta chain) was sequenced during a study of T-cell memory formation after mild COVID-19. Overall study findings and caveats: Clones that contracted from day 15 to 85 were balanced CD4/CD8, while later expanders leaned CD4+. Second-wave clones peaking on day 37 lacked confirmed SARS-CoV-2 specificity. Memory cells collected pre-infection included some clones that later responded, suggesting cross-reactive memory joined.

This clonotype was counted between two and nine times. The antigen is unknown. CDR3 length equals 15 residues. V lost 6 bases to trimming and J lost 9 bases, with 21 bases between them. Each CDR3 protein is one row after TCRdb ran MiXCR on the 5' RACE reads. The sample has just under 350,000 distinct CDR3 sequences; 13% are singletons. The V call is TRBV12-3 or TRBV12-4, the J call TRBJ1-5, with D hard to call. The sequence derives from a man between 18 and 29 years old who had mild COVID-19 (a few samples of this study predate the infection). Cell type and time point are not known. Sequenced material: PBMCs or a T cell subset sorted from them (not recorded which). CDR3 residues: CASSETAPTKWPQHF. For the CDR3, the DNA is TGTGCCAGCAGCGAGACGGCGCCCACGAAATGGCCCCAGCATTTT.